Described below is a single TCR beta chain sequence and its context. V was shortened by 2 bases and J by 3 bases, with 13 bases between the two germline ends. The CDR3 totals 15 residues. The germline gives CDR1 MNHEY, CDR2 SMNVEV (reference sequence). These data belong to a study of control samples from healthy donors and cancer patients. Generated by immunoSEQ multiplex PCR, the TCRdb table keeps only in-frame clones and is missing some. The sample has around 9,000 clones, about 91% seen once. The chain uses TRBV27 and TRBJ1-2, with D perhaps TRBD1 (6 bases). The source of this sequence is a man aged 55-75 years with colorectal cancer. The specimen was PBMCs. Written as DNA, the CDR3 is TGTGCCAGCAGTTTAAGGGGGACGGGGTACTATGGCTACACCTTC. Translation gives CASSLRGTGYYGYTF.